Included here is one T cell receptor (beta chain) sequence, with context. Antigen specificity is unknown. This CDR3 comprises 17 residues. Looked up from germline, CDR1 is SNHLY and CDR2 is FYNNEI. V was pared by 6 bases and J by 0 bases, with 9 bases of the junction left unmatched. Donors had recovered from mild-to-severe COVID-19. The record originates from a study of CD4 T cell repertoires in COVID-19. About the study: Other coronavirus spike proteins restimulated relabeled CFSE-low cells expanded with IL-2 for 10 days.

Profiling relied on immunoSEQ multiplex PCR, and the TCRdb table lists in-frame clones only, not all of them. The sample records more than 1,500 clones, around 16% being singletons. Notes on the study in general: Two or all three memory subsets shared several highly expanded SARS-CoV-2-reactive clonotypes.

Here the sequenced sample was memory CD4+ T cells, cultured in vitro, taken after recovery from COVID-19. The sequence derives from a human donor who had COVID-19. The rearrangement links TRBV2 to TRBJ2-3; 10 bases fit TRBD2. The DNA of the CDR3 is TGTGCCAGCAGCCGTTGGACTAGCGGATCTAGCACAGATACGCAGTATTTT. Its translation is CASSRWTSGSSTDTQYF.